A selection of T cell receptor beta chains follows, all from one sample in a study of T cells expressing NK-cell markers. Each CDR3 protein gets one entry in TCRdb, which reprocessed the 5' RACE reads and gives no DNA. The sample yields around 550,000 distinct CDR3 sequences, of which the top ten take up 3% to 4.5%. Sequencing was performed on blood T cells: a sorted CD56 or NKG2C T cell subset, CD4+ or CD8+ T cells, or bulk PBMC T cells (not recorded which). The receptor source for this set is a man between 18 and 35 years old in good health. CDR3s include the opening cysteine and the closing phenylalanine or tryptophan.

v_call	j_call	cdr3_aa
TRBV24-1	TRBJ2-3	CATSDLAGRSADTQYF
TRBV4-2	TRBJ2-6	CASSQDSGTGGFSGANVLTF
TRBV6-5	TRBJ2-2	CASSYVGEVGTGELFF
TRBV5-1	TRBJ1-6	CASSLDLNSPLHF
TRBV10-3	TRBJ2-5	CASAGRLKREWLQETQYF
TRBV12-3/TRBV12-4	TRBJ2-1	CASAKGLARNEQFF
TRBV3-1	TRBJ2-1	CASSHPGLAPHEQFF
TRBV3-1	TRBJ1-6	CASSQGQGRTPLHF
TRBV29-1	TRBJ2-5	CSVEYGDETQYF
TRBV10-3	TRBJ2-2	CAISDAREAGELFF
TRBV27	TRBJ2-2	CASTTSDFAPVGELFF
TRBV12-3/TRBV12-4	TRBJ2-1	CASSLASPGLAESNEQFF
TRBV11-2	TRBJ1-6	CASSLPGRGRGSPLHF
TRBV12-5	TRBJ2-4	CASGYSGDIQYF
TRBV7-9	TRBJ1-5	CASSSLVEAVLNQPQHF
TRBV7-9	TRBJ1-6	CASSRKQGASYNSPLHF
TRBV5-1	TRBJ1-1	CASSYRTGANTEAFF
TRBV20-1	TRBJ2-2	CSARDQGGGTGELFF
TRBV7-9	TRBJ2-5	CASSFSLRVQETQYF
TRBV4-3	TRBJ1-4	CASSRIPDRGDEKLFF
TRBV20-1	TRBJ2-3	CSASQTEGVTQYF
TRBV30	TRBJ2-7	CACQTSGGGLYEQYF
TRBV7-8	TRBJ2-3	CASGGVGGISTDTQYF